This T cell receptor beta chain emerged from a study of T cell responses to AZD1222 COVID-19 vaccine. Measured with immunoSEQ multiplex PCR; TCRdb has only the in-frame clones, and not every one. The table records around 200,000 clones, roughly 92% of them present only once. Findings of the study overall: Rises in breadth and depth of Spike-specific TCRs came after two AZD1222 doses.

Comments on this clone: The antigen is unknown.

This CDR3 spans 13 amino acids. Germline V gives CDR1 SEHNR, CDR2 FQNEAQ (reference sequence). V was pared by 5 bases and J by 8 bases, with 12 bases between. V is TRBV7-9 and J is TRBJ1-4; the D gene is possibly TRBD1 (5 bases). The source was peripheral blood, collected 28 days after the second AZD1222 dose. The sequence was collected from an adult who received the AZD1222 COVID-19 vaccine. The CDR3 loop reads CASSPGEGEKLFF. DNA of the CDR3: TGTGCCAGCAGCCCGGGGGAGGGGGAAAAACTGTTTTTT.